These T cell receptor beta chains were read from a single sample in a study of T cell repertoires in cytomegalovirus infection. TCRdb reanalysed the reads using MiXCR and keeps one entry per CDR3 protein. Among more than 150,000 distinct CDR3 sequences listed, roughly 20% were seen once. Sequencing was carried out using PBMCs. The receptors were gathered from a human donor in good health (CMV status not recorded). Some clones in this sample may be carry-over from other donors' samples. Each CDR3 is given with its conserved first and last residue. The order of the fields is V gene, CDR3 protein.

TRBV7-2	CASSLAGRSTDTQYF
TRBV10-2	CASSEAGYTDTQYF
TRBV12-3/TRBV12-4	CASSLVVGGTQPQHF
TRBV5-4	CASSLGGIGELFF
TRBV9	CASSVLGTDSGNTIYF
TRBV28	CASSFQTRRGEQFF
TRBV6-6	CASSYSWDTRNSPLHF
TRBV7-3	CASSLTGRAEAFF
TRBV3-1	CASSQGSSEVDEQYF
TRBV20-1	CSANSGGALETQYF
TRBV30	CAWSVRSAGVETQYF
TRBV12-3/TRBV12-4	CASSGQGNGYTF
TRBV3-1	CASSQTGAGELFF
TRBV6-2/TRBV6-3	CASSPGRIYQPQHF
TRBV7-2	CASSLAITGAHNEQFF
TRBV14	CASSQDFQADLFF
TRBV7-2	CASSLGGVEGEQFF
TRBV7-2	CASSTAGTGDYEQYF
TRBV11-2	CASSSGALRTIYF
TRBV6-1	CASSEQGSGYNEQFF
TRBV2	CASILGGSSYEQYF